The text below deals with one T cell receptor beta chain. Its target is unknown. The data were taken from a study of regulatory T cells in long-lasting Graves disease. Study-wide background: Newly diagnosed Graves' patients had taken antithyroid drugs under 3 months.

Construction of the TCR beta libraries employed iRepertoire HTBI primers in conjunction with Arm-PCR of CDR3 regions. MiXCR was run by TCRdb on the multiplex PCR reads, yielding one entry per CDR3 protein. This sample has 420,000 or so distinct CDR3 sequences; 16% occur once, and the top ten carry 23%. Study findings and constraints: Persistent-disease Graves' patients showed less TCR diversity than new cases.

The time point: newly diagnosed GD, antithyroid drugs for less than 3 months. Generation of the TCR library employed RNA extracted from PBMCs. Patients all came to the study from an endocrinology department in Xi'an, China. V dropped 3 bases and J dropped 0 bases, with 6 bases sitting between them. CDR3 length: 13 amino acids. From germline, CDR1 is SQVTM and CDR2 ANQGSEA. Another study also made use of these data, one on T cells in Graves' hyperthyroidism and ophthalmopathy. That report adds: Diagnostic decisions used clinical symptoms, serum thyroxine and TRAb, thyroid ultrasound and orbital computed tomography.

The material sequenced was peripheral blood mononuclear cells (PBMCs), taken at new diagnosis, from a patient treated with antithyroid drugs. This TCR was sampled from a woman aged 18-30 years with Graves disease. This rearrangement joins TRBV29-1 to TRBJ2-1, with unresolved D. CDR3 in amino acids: CSVDPSSYNEQFF. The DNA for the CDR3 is TGCAGCGTTGATCCCAGCTCCTACAATGAGCAGTTCTTC.